A single sample gave rise to the 5 T cell receptor beta chains below, sequenced in a study of T cell repertoires in cytomegalovirus infection. These receptors' targets are unknown. TCRdb re-derived calls from the reads in MiXCR, one entry per CDR3 protein. This sample yields 450,000 to 600,000 distinct CDR3 sequences, of which around a third are seen a single time; 15% to 20% belongs to the top ten. The sample here was cultured PBMCs, taken from culture after CMV antigen stimulation. All receptors derive from a human donor in good health (CMV status not recorded). Some clones in this sample may be carry-over from other donors' samples.

This clonotype occurred many times. The chain couples TRBV7-2 to TRBJ2-7; D gene ambiguous. In germline, CDR1 is SGHTA, CDR2 FQGNSA. This CDR3 is 12 amino acids long. V was trimmed by 1 base and J by 6 bases, leaving 7 bases between them. The CDR3 here is CASSLGRLEQYV. The CDR3, as DNA: TGTGCCAGCAGCTTAGGACGACTCGAGCAGTACGTC.

This clonotype was seen more than once but under ten times. The gene calls are TRBV7-6 and TRBJ2-1; D possibly uses TRBD1 or TRBD2 (6 bases each). Trimming cost V 2 bases and J 3 bases, with 17 bases left between them. The CDR3 runs 17 residues. Per the germline V gene, CDR1 is SGHVS and CDR2 is FNYEAQ. This chain's CDR3 is CASSLRHRGRNYNEQFF. The CDR3, as DNA: TGTGCCAGCAGCTTAAGGCACCGGGGGCGCAACTACAATGAGCAGTTCTTC. The full variable domain, its missing parts supplied by reference TRBV7-6 and TRBJ2-1, is GAGVSQSPRYKVTKRGQDVALRCDPISGHVSLYWYRQALGQGPEFLTYFNYEAQQDKSGLPNDRFSAERPEGSISTLTIQRTEQRDSAMYRCASSLRHRGRNYNEQFFGPGTRLTVL.

The chain combines TRBV6-8 with TRBJ2-4; 11 bases map to TRBD1. This CDR3 contains 17 residues. In germline, CDR1 is MNHGY, CDR2 SAAAGT. V shed 7 bases and J 0 bases; nucleotides not matched to a gene: 8. The CDR3 region has the DNA TGTGCCAGCACCGGGACAGGGGGGAGATCAGCCAAAAACATTCAGTACTTC. This sequence encodes CASTGTGGRSAKNIQYF.

This clonotype was counted between two and nine times. The chain is built from TRBV12-3 or TRBV12-4 and TRBJ1-2; D call uncertain. There are 15 residues in the CDR3. The V end lost 6 bases, the J end lost 0 bases, and 14 bases lay between the germline ends. The CDR3 bases are TGTGCCAGCAGCTCATCGGGCCCAACTAACTATGGCTACACCTTC. This encodes CASSSSGPTNYGYTF.

The J gene is TRBJ2-3, the V gene TRBV12-3 or TRBV12-4, with D perhaps matching TRBD2 (6 bases). Trimming pared 7 bases from V and 0 bases from J, leaving 17 bases between. CDR3 size: 16 residues. The CDR3 DNA sequence: TGTGCCAGCACCCTGGGGGGACGGTCTAGCACAGATACGCAGTATTTT. It encodes CASTLGGRSSTDTQYF.